Shown below are 2 T cell receptor beta chains from a single sample sequenced in a study of T-cell reconstitution after alpha-beta-depleted transplantation in children. Preparation of the TCRbeta library used unique molecular identifiers. TCRdb re-called the PCR reads through MiXCR, storing one row per CDR3 protein. The sample shows over 200,000 distinct CDR3 sequences, 8% to 9.5% of them seen only once. Sequencing used PBMCs from the stem cell graft donor, obtained from the stem cell graft. Receptors originate from a human donor who donated a stem cell graft to a child with acute lymphoblastic leukemia.

The chain links TRBV6-5 to TRBJ2-3; weak D call: TRBD1 (5 bases). CDR1 and CDR2 (germline): MNHEY, SVGAGI. Trimming removed 0 bases from V and 11 bases from J, with 12 bases in between. The CDR3 spans 13 residues. The CDR3 DNA reads TGTGCCAGCAGTTACTCTAGGCAGGGTTGGCAGTATTTT. Translating gives CASSYSRQGWQYF.

This clonotype appeared many times. The chain links TRBV3-1 to TRBJ2-1; D gene ambiguous. Looked up from germline, CDR1 is LGHDT and CDR2 is YNNKEL (reference sequence). The length of the CDR3 is 15 residues. Trimming removed 3 bases at V and 6 bases at J, with 15 bases between. The CDR3 DNA follows: TGTGCCAGCAGCCAGTCGGCAGTACGATCCAATGAGCAGTTCTTC. This translates into CASSQSAVRSNEQFF.